The T cell receptor beta chain described here comes from a study of blood T cells in healthy people across ages (dated by TCRdb to 2013 to 2016). Turning to the overall study: In model experiments, template switching captured roughly one uniquely barcoded TCR beta cDNA molecule for every two T cells. The donors were split into four age groups: young (average about 15 years), middle-aged (39), aged (approximately 60) and long-lived (roughly 80). The study measured age-related changes in TCR beta repertoire diversity using deep sequencing normalized with unique cDNA molecular identifiers. Two additional independent replicas of 1 million unique cDNA reads from the same blood draw were analyzed for two donors (one aged 18 to 30 and one aged 80 or older). General study outcomes and caveats: The CMV infection status of donors was not known, potentially confounding age-related changes in expanded clonotypes. Compared with the aged group, the long-lived group had more naive CD4+ T cells, fewer expanded clones and increased TCR diversity, a pattern suggesting age selection. Observed TCR beta diversity correlated strongly with the percentage of naive T cells measured by flow cytometry. Estimates of total diversity from one million sequenced T cells were regarded as lower bounds and underestimates. As age increased, observed TCR beta diversity per million T cells dropped in a roughly linear way, and a significant reduction was already evident by age 40. Conclusive comparison of naive and antigen-experienced compartments was prevented by the profiling of bulk unsorted PBMCs.

Library preparation employed 5' RACE. The sequencing machine was an Illumina HiSeq 2500. A second PCR of roughly 7 to 12 cycles was performed with a sample-barcoded 5' primer and a J-beta primer mix. A unique molecular identifier was introduced onto each TCR beta cDNA molecule by a template-switch 5' adaptor carrying 12 random nucleotides. Each sample yielded at least 2.5 million CDR3-containing paired-end reads. All of the RNA was converted into first-strand cDNA using the Mint cDNA synthesis kit, with a TRBC-specific oligonucleotide serving as the primer. All cDNA was treated with uracil-DNA glycosylase and then went through a first 18-cycle PCR with the universal primers M1SS and BC2_uni_R. The study's processing was this. For normalization, 1 million high-quality reads were randomly selected from each sample, with every read carrying a distinct molecular identifier. Instead of being binned into consensus sequences, reads that shared molecular identifiers were thrown out. MiTCR, with a Q25 quality threshold and the strictest error-elimination algorithm, was used for CDR3 identification, clonotype clustering and error correction. Lower-bound total TCR beta diversity was estimated with a nonparametric unseen species model using Euler transformation. TCRdb applied fastp at Q25 and MiXCR to the public reads, then kept only in-frame beta chains. Merged by CDR3 protein, the rows form single entries marked with the most common genes and DNA. TCRdb's processing, not the authors', yielded these V and J calls. The sample profile shows more than 1,000,000 distinct CDR3 sequences; under 30% of them were found once. Together, the top ten hold around 0.75% of the sample.

Donors were 39 systemically healthy Caucasian individuals from Russia aged roughly 6 to 100 years. Each donor gave ten milliliters of peripheral blood, drawn into EDTA-treated Vacutainer tubes. Ficoll-Paque density-gradient centrifugation was used to isolate PBMCs, with at least 7 million per sample. Total RNA was extracted from PBMCs with Trizol reagent, with at least 6 micrograms obtained per sample. For every donor, flow cytometry on a PBMC aliquot measured the percentage of naive CD45RAhigh/CD27high T cells. In this sample, this clonotype turned up a few times. This receptor's antigen is unknown. Base qualities were left out, and no much larger clone turns up one base away. From cysteine to phenylalanine, the CDR3 is 15 amino acids long. Just the 45-base CDR3 DNA is kept, in frame starting at base 1. V lost 6 bases and J lost 2 bases; the stretch between them is 16 bases long. The germline V gene provides CDR1 MNHEY and CDR2 SVGEGT.

These data also formed part of another study, on T cells of mothers and their children. The second study's paper adds: Nine systemically healthy Caucasian individuals, comprising three mothers and their six children, were included as donors. cDNA synthesis consumed the entire amount of extracted RNA, loaded at approximately 1.6 ug RNA in each 15 ul reaction. In the second PCR, sample barcodes and 2-4 random nucleotides were introduced via the M1S primer. Over 8 million TCR beta CDR3 reads were obtained for each mother, and 3 million to 3.5 million reads were obtained for each child. Thymic selection shapes the output of TCR recombination in a similar way in related and unrelated pairs, and inherited differences have a minor effect. Normalized repertoire overlap was always found to be slightly, but never significantly, higher in related mother-child pairs than in unrelated mother-child pairs. No persistent microchimeric T cell clones were found, with a detection sensitivity of 80 to 100 clones per million clonotypes. The study used deep NGS to compare TCR beta repertoires of mothers and children, seeking features distinguishing related mother-child pairs from unrelated individuals. The mean age was around 40 +/- 4 years for the mothers and around 10 +/- 4 years for the children. Libraries were sequenced on Illumina HiSeq 2000 with 100+100 nt paired-end reads after adapter ligation with NEBNext reagents. To prevent cross-contamination, the mother and child libraries were prepared one month apart and sequenced in separate runs. Between about 500,000 and 2,100,000 distinct TCR beta clonotypes were identified per donor. Naive TCR beta clonotypes were estimated from low-frequency clonotypes matched to each donor's FACS-determined naive share, without sorting.

The specimen sequenced was blood. This clonotype was obtained from a girl aged 2-9 years in good health. The rearrangement joined TRBV6-2 or TRBV6-3 to TRBJ1-1; a tentative D match to TRBD1 spans 6 bases. The DNA sequence is TGTGCCAGCAGCCGCCGGGGACACCTCAACACTGAAGCTTTCTTT. It encodes CASSRRGHLNTEAFF.